These T cell receptor beta chains were read from a single sample in a study of long-term antiretroviral therapy in people with HIV. Assay: immunoSEQ multiplex PCR; the TCRdb copy retains only in-frame clones and omits some. The sample has about 28,000 clones; about 80% are singletons. The material was unsorted PBMCs, obtained 0.3 years after starting antiretroviral therapy. The receptors originated from a middle-aged man with HIV. Both conserved end residues are trimmed from each CDR3.

V gene,CDR3 protein
TRBV4-1,ASSQVTGIANYGYT
TRBV10-2,ASTPGQGLNNEQF
TRBV28,ASSLNQNYGYT
TRBV4-3,ASSQEPSGGYEQY
TRBV11-1,ASLGWEETQY
TRBV5-1,ASSGTSLQGWGTDTQY
TRBV10-2,ASSDQQLSREQY
TRBV6-5,ASSSYRGPGELF
TRBV20-1,SLSGNTEAF
TRBV11-2,ASSLQGQGSHEQY